This T cell receptor (beta chain) is drawn from a study of CD8+ T cells in alopecia areata (dated by TCRdb to the late 2010s). Turning to the overall study: The treated patients took part in an open-label pilot trial in which moderate-to-severe alopecia areata was treated with oral tofacitinib at 5 to 10 mg twice daily. In humans, TCRbeta sequencing was performed on scalp tissue and on sorted CD4+ and CD8+ peripheral blood T cells from healthy controls and from patients with patchy or totalis/universalis alopecia areata. Tofacitinib was given for 6 to 18 months, followed by 6 months of follow-up off drug to assess delayed response and recurrence. The SALT score, which quantifies the percentage of affected scalp surface area, was used to measure disease severity in treated patients. TCRbeta CDR3 regions were amplified by immunoSEQ multiplex PCR with 35 Vbeta forward and 13 Jbeta reverse primers. RNA was extracted with the PAXgene miRNA kit for fixed scalp, the miRNeasy kit for PBMCs, and the RNeasy kit for mouse skin. Biopsies were taken from tofacitinib-treated patients at baseline and again at 4 and 24 weeks into treatment, and several of those patients also had a later scalp biopsy. Scalp clonality was compared across normal scalp (n=4), patchy alopecia areata scalp (n=8), and alopecia totalis/universalis scalp (n=8). High-throughput TCRbeta sequencing was used to examine T cell clonal expansion in alopecia areata in both the C3H/HeJ mouse model and human patients. General conclusions and limits of the study: Many expanded lesional clones were found to persist in scalp and blood during tofacitinib treatment, and relapse after treatment cessation may be partly explained by this persistence. Scalp clonality and the number of expanded CD8+ clones among the top 100 scalp clones were significantly decreased by tofacitinib. Unlike mouse skin, where gammadelta T cells dominate, normal human skin contains resident alphabeta T cells that get sequenced too, which complicates analysis of the scalp TCR repertoire. Because the treated cohort was small and had just a single nonresponder, larger studies are needed to establish links between baseline CD8+ expansion and response. Compared with mice, TCR sequences shared between patients were less clear, possibly partly because of HLA diversity across the patient population. Compared with normal scalp, lesional scalp, particularly in alopecia totalis/universalis, had higher clonality and more expanded CD8+ clones, which suggests antigenic drive.

This clone was recorded a few times. Its antigen is still unknown. Nothing much larger sits one base from this clone, and base qualities are not available. The sample's treatment or condition label, decoded: oral pan-JAK inhibitor, 5-10 mg twice daily. Peripheral blood and lesional scalp punch biopsies were obtained from patients with alopecia areata. After PBMCs were isolated by density centrifugation and stained for CD3, CD4 and CD8, a FACSAria was used to sort CD4+ and CD8+ T cells. Inclusive of the bounding cysteine and phenylalanine, the CDR3 is 15 residues long. Only the CDR3 part of the read is kept: 45 bases, read in frame from the first base. As encoded in the germline V gene (reference sequence), CDR1 is SEHNR while CDR2 is FQNEAQ. V is cut by 5 bases and J by 4 bases, and the space between the germline ends is 14 bases. The library came from the immunoSEQ multiplex PCR assay. For TCR sequencing, RNA was extracted from every sample and reverse transcribed into cDNA to serve as template. SuperScript III was used to make first-strand cDNA, primed with a 2:1 mix of oligo-dT and random hexamers. A synthetic immune receptor repertoire was used to assess amplification bias, and residual bias was removed computationally. In the authors' own workflow: Raw reads were preprocessed for error removal, and CDR3 was defined according to IMGT conventions as running from the conserved cysteine to phenylalanine. Clonality was computed as 1 minus the Shannon entropy, with the entropy normalized by log2 of the number of productive unique TCRs. Whether each scalp clone was CD4 or CD8 was inferred by checking scalp TCRbeta sequences against the CD4 and CD8 repertoires from sorted blood. TCRdb stores this immuneACCESS table with in-frame sequences only. Part of the clones is absent; in the studies checked, under half of the shortfall reflects unresolved V genes, and no reason is known for the rest. V and J calls and clone size are those listed in that table; D and trimming were worked out from the DNA. The sample profile shows roughly 210,000 clones; 40% to 55% of them were found once. The biggest ten clones account for 2.6% of the sample.

Sequenced here: CD4+ T cells sorted from blood, sampled around week 37, from a patient treated with tofacitinib. This TCR was sampled from a human donor with alopecia areata. Recombination connected TRBV7-9 to TRBJ2-2; the D segment could be TRBD2, given 5 matching bases. The CDR3 protein: CASSPLALSTGELFF. The base sequence is TGTGCCAGCAGCCCGCTAGCTTTGAGCACCGGGGAGCTGTTTTTT.